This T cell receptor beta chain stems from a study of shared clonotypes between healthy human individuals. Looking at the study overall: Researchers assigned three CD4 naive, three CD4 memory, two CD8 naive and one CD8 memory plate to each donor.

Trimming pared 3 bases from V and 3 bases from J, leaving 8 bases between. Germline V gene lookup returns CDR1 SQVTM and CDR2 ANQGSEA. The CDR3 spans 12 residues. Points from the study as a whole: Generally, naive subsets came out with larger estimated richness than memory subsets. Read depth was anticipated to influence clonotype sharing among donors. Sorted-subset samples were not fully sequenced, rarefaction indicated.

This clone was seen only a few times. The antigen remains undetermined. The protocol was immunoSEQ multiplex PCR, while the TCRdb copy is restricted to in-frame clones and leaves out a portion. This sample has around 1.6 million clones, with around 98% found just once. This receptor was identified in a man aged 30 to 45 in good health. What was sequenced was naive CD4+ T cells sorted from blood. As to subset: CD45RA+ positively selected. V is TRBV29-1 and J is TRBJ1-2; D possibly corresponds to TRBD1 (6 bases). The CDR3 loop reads CSVDSGDYGYTF. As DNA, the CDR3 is TGCAGCGTTGACTCAGGGGACTATGGCTACACCTTC.